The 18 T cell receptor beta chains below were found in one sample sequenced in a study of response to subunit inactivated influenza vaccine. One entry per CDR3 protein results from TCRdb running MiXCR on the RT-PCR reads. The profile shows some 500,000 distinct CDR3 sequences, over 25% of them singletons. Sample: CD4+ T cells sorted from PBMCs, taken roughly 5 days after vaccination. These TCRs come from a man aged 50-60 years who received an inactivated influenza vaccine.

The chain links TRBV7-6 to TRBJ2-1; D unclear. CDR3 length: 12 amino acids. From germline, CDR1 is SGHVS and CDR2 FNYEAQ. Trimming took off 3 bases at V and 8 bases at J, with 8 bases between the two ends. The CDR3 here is CASSLVWDEQFF. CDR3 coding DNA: TGTGCCAGCAGCTTGGTCTGGGATGAGCAGTTCTTC.

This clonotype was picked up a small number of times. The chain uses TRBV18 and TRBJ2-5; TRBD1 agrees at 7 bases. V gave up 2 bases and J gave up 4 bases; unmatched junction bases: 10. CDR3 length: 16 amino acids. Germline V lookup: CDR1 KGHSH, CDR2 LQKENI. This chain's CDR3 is CASSPFSRDSGETQYF. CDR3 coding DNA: TGTGCCAGCTCACCATTTTCTCGGGACAGTGGAGAGACCCAGTACTTC.

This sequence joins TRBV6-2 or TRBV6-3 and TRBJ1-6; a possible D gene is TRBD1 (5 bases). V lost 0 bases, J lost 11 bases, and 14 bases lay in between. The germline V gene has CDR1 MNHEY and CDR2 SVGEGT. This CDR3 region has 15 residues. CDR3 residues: CASSYSIRVGPPLHF. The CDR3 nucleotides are TGTGCCAGCAGTTACTCGATCAGGGTGGGGCCACCCCTCCACTTT.

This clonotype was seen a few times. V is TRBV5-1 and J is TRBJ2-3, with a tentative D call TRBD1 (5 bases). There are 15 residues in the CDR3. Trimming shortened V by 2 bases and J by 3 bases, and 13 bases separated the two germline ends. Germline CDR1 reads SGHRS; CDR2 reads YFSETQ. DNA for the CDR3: TGCGCCAGCAGCTTCGGCAGGGTGGGGACAGATACGCAGTATTTT. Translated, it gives CASSFGRVGTDTQYF.

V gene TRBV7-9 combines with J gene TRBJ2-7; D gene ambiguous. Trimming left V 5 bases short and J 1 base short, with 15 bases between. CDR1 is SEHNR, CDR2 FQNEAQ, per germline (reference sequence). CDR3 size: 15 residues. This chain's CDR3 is CASSPGRFTSYEQYF. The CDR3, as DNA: TGTGCCAGCAGCCCCGGACGGTTTACATCCTACGAGCAGTACTTC.

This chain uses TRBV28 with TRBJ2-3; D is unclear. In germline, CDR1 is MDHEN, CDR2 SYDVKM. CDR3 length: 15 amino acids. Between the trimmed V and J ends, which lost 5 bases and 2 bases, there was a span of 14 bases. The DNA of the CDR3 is TGTGCCAGCAGTATCCGGGCCAAGCACACAGATACGCAGTATTTT. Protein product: CASSIRAKHTDTQYF.

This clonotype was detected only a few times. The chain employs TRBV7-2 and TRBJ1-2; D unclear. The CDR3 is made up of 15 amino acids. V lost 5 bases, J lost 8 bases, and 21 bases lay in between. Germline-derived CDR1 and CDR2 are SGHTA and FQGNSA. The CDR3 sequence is CASSPGPRRIVGYTF. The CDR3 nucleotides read TGTGCCAGCAGCCCCGGGCCCAGGCGCATCGTCGGCTACACCTTC.

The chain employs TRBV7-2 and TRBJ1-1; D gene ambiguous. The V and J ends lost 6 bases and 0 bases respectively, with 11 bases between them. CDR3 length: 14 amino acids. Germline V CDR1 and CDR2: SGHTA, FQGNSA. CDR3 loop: CASRSGAVNTEAFF. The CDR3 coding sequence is TGTGCCAGCAGATCCGGTGCTGTGAACACTGAAGCTTTCTTT.

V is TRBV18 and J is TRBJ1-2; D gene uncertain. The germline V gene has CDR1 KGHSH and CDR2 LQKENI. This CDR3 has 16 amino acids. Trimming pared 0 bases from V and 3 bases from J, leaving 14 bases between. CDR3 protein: CASSPPMGRLDYGYTF. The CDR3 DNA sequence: TGTGCCAGCTCACCACCGATGGGGAGATTGGACTATGGCTACACCTTC.

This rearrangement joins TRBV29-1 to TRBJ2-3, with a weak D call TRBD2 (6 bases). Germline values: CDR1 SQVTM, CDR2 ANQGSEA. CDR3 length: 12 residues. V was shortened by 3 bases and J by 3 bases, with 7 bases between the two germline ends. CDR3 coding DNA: TGCAGCGTTGAGCGGGATACAGATACGCAGTATTTT. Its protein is CSVERDTDTQYF.

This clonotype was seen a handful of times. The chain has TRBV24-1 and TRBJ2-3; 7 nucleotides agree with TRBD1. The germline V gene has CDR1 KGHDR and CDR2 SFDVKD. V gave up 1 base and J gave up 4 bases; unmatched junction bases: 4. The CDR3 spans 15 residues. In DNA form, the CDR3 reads TGTGCCACCAGTGATTTCAACAGGGGTTCAGATACGCAGTATTTT. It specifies CATSDFNRGSDTQYF.

The DNA of the CDR3 is TGCGCCAGCAACGCAAAAACAGGGGCCGGGGAGCTGTTTTTT. This codes for CASNAKTGAGELFF. This chain links TRBV4-3 with TRBJ2-2; 7 bases fit TRBD1. Trimming removed 7 bases from V and 6 bases from J; junction bases left unmatched: 8. CDR3 length: 14 amino acids. Germline V lookup: CDR1 LGHNA, CDR2 YSLEER.

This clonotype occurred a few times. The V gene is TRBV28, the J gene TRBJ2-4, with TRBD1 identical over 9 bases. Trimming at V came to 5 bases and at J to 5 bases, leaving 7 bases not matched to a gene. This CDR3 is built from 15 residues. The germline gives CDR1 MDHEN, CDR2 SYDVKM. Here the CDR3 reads CASSAGRDRENIQYF. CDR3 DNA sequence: TGTGCCAGCAGTGCCGGCCGGGACAGGGAAAACATTCAGTACTTC.

The CDR3 DNA sequence: TGTGCCAGCAGCTTAACGGTACAGACCCACAATGAGCAGTTCTTC. It is translated as CASSLTVQTHNEQFF. This sequence joins TRBV7-3 and TRBJ2-1; D gene ambiguous. In germline, CDR1 is SGHTA, CDR2 FQGTGA. CDR3 length equals 15 residues. The ends were cut back, 0 bases at V and 5 bases at J, with 11 bases in the middle.

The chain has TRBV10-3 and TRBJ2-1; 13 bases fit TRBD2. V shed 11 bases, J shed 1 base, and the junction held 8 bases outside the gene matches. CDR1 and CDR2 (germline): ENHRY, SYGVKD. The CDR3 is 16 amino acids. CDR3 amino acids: CAVGTSGIASYNEQFF. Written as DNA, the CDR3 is TGTGCCGTAGGGACTAGCGGGATAGCTTCCTACAATGAGCAGTTCTTC.

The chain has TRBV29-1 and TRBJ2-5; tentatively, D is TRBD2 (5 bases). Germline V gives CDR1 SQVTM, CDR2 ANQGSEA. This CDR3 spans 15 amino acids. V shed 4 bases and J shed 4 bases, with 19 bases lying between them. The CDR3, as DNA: TGCAGCGTTGGCCAAGAACTAGGTTTAGGAGAGACCCAGTACTTC. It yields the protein CSVGQELGLGETQYF.

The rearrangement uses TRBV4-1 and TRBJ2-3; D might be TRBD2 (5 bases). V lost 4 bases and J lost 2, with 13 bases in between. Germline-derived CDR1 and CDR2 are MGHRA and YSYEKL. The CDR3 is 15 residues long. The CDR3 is CASSLERRLTDTQYF. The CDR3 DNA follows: TGCGCCAGCAGCCTAGAGCGGAGACTCACAGATACGCAGTATTTT.

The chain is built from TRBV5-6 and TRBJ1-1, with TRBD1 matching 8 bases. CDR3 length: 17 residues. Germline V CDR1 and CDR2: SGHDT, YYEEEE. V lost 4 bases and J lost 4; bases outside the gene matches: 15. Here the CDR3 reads CASSRTRYRGIGTEAFF. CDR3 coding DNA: TGTGCCAGCAGCCGGACGCGATACAGGGGGATCGGCACTGAAGCTTTCTTT.